Given below is one T cell receptor beta chain in context. This sample was included in a study of blood T cell repertoires in COVID-19. At the level of the study: The samples span acute and convalescent COVID-19 from the United States, Italy and Spain. T cells, B-cell-depleted T cells, or PBMCs provided the cDNA or gDNA that served as material.

Per the study methods: Scientists estimated how many nucleated cells there were by amplifying reference gene primers. Method: immunoSEQ multiplex PCR; TCRdb's copy keeps in-frame clones and lacks some. V, J and clone size are those of that table, while D and trimming were read from the DNA. Of about 130,000 clones in the sample, approximately 80% were seen once. The CDR3 contains 15 residues. Germline CDR1 is SGHVS and CDR2 is FNYEAQ. V shed 5 bases, J shed 5 bases, and the junction held 8 bases outside the gene matches. The sequence derives from a man between 65 and 79 years old with acute or convalescent COVID-19. The chain recombines TRBV7-6 with TRBJ2-5; 10 bases agree with TRBD2. Input material: peripheral blood. The CDR3 sequence: CASSVSGGAGETQYF. The CDR3 DNA reads as TGTGCCAGCAGCGTAAGCGGGGGGGCAGGGGAGACCCAGTACTTC.